This T cell receptor beta chain was sequenced in a study of cytomegalovirus exposure and HLA in healthy donors. Study-wide findings and caveats: Analyses of presence/absence relied on an assumption of roughly uniform sequencing depth across donors. In an earlier analysis, in some 600 donors, most V segments appeared productive either ~87% or ~30% of the time. Cytomegalovirus status, reportedly, was diagnosed with high specificity and sensitivity by the classifier.

Germline V gene data show CDR1 as SGHDT and CDR2 as YYEEEE. V dropped 3 bases and J dropped 0 bases, with 13 bases sitting between them. This CDR3 contains 16 residues. This PCR relied on a set of 60 Vbeta primers and 13 Jbeta primers. Using immunoSEQ multiplex PCR, the repertoire was profiled, and TCRdb retains in-frame clones only, with some absent. The data contain about 95,000 clones, about 75% of them singletons. Worth noting for this clone: Its matching antigen is unknown.

Sequencing was done on a sample of PBMCs. The chain has TRBV5-6 and TRBJ1-3; D call uncertain. The clonotype originates from a woman in her thirties or forties in good health and CMV-seronegative. CDR3 in amino acids: CASSSDQDYSGNTIYF. CDR3 DNA sequence: TGTGCCAGCAGCTCGGATCAGGACTACTCTGGAAACACCATATATTTT.